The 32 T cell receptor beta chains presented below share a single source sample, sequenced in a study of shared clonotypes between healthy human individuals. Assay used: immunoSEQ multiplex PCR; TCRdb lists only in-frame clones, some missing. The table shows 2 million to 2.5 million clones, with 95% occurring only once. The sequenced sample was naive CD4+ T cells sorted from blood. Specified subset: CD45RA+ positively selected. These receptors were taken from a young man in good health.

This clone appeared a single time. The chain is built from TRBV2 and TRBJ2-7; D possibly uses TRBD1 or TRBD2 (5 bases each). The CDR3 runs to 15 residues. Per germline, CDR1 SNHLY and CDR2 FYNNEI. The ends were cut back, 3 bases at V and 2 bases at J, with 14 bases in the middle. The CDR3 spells CASSDLRDGTYEQYF. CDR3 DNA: TGTGCCAGCAGTGACCTCAGGGACGGTACCTACGAGCAGTACTTC.

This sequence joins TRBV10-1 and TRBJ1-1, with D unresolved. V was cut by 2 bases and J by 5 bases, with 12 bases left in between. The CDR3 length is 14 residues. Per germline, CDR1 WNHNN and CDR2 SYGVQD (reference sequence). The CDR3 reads CASSEATAGTEAFF. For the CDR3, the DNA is TGCGCCAGCAGTGAGGCGACGGCGGGAACTGAAGCTTTCTTT.

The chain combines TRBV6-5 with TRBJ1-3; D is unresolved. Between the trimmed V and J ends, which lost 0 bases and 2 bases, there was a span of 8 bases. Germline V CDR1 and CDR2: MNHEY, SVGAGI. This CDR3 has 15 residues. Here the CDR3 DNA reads TGTGCCAGCAGTTACTCGTTAAGGGCTGGAAACACCATATATTTT. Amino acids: CASSYSLRAGNTIYF.

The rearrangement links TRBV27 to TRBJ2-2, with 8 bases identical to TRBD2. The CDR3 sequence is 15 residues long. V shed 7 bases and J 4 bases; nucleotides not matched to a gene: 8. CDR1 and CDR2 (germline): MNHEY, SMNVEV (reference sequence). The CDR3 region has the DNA TGTGCCAGCATAAGCGGGAGTGTTGGCACCGGGGAGCTGTTTTTT. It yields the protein CASISGSVGTGELFF.

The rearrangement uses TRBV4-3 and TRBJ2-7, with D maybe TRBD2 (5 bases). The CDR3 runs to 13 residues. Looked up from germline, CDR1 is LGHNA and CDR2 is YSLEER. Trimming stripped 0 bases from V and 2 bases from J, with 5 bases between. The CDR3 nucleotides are TGCGCCAGCAGCCAAGAACTAGCCTACGAGCAGTACTTC. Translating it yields CASSQELAYEQYF.

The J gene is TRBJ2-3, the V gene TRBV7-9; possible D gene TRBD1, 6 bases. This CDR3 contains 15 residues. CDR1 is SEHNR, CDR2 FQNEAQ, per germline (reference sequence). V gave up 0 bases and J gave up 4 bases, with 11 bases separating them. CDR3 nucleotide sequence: TGTGCCAGCAGCTTAGCCACAGGGTGGGCAGATACGCAGTATTTT. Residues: CASSLATGWADTQYF.

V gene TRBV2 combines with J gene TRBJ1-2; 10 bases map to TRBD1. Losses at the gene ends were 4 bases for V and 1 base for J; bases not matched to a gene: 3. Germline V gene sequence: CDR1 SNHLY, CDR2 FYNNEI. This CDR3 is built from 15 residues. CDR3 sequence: CASSAGTGVNYGYTF. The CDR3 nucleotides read TGTGCCAGCAGTGCCGGGACAGGGGTTAACTATGGCTACACCTTC.

CDR3 DNA: TGCGCCAGCAGCTCCCAACTAGCGGGAGGCCAAGAGACCCAGTACTTC. Translation: CASSSQLAGGQETQYF. This chain links TRBV5-1 with TRBJ2-5, with 12 bases aligning to TRBD2. The germline V gene has CDR1 SGHRS and CDR2 YFSETQ. Trimming took 3 bases from V and 1 from J; bases not matched to a gene: 4. The CDR3 contains 16 residues.

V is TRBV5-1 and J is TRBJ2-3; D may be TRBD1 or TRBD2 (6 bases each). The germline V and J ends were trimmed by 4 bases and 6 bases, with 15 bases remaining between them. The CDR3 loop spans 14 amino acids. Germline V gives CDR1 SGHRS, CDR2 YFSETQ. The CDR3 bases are TGCGCCAGCAGCGAGAGACCGGGGGCGGATACGCAGTATTTT. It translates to CASSERPGADTQYF.

The CDR3 region is CASSDGTAQYF. CDR3 DNA sequence: TGTGCCAGCAGCGACGGGACGGCCCAGTACTTC. V is TRBV6-5 and J is TRBJ2-5, with D perhaps given as TRBD1 or TRBD2 (5 bases each). V dropped 6 bases and J dropped 9 bases, with 11 bases sitting between them. The CDR3 runs to 11 residues. Germline V gene lookup returns CDR1 MNHEY and CDR2 SVGAGI.

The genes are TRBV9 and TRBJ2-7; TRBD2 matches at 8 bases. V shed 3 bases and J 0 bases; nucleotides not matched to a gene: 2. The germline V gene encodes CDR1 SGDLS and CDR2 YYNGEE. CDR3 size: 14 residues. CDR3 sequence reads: CASSAGLASYEQYF. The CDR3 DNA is TGTGCCAGCAGCGCCGGACTAGCCTCCTACGAGCAGTACTTC.

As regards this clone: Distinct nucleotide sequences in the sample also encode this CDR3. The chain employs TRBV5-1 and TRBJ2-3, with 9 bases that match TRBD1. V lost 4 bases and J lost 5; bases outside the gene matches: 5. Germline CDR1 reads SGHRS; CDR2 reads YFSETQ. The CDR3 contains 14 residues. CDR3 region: CASSPGQGRDTQYF. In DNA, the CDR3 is TGCGCCAGCAGCCCGGGACAGGGTCGAGATACGCAGTATTTT.

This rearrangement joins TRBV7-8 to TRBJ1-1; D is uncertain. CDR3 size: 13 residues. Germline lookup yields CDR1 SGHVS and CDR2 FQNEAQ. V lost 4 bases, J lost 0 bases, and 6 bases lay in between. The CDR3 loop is CASSSYMNTEAFF. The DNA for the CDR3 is TGTGCCAGCAGCTCATACATGAACACTGAAGCTTTCTTT.

The CDR3 sequence is CASSQLGDTQYF. CDR3 sequence (DNA): TGTGCCAGCAGCCAGCTCGGGGATACGCAGTATTTT. J is TRBJ2-3 and V is TRBV7-6; D is unclear. In germline, CDR1 is SGHVS, CDR2 FNYEAQ. V lost 5 bases and J lost 6, with 9 bases in between. The CDR3 consists of 12 residues.

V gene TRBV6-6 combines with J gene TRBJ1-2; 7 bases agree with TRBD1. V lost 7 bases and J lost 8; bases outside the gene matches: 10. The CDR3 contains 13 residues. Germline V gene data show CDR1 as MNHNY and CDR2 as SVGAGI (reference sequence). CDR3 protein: CASTPGGGYGYTF. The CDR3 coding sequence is TGTGCCAGCACCCCAGGGGGGGGTTACGGCTACACCTTC.

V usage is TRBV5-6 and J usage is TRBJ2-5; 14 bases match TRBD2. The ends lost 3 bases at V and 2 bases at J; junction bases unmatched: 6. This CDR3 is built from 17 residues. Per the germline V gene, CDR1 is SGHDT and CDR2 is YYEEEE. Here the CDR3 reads CASSSLGTSGGQETQYF. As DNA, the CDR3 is TGTGCCAGCAGCTCTTTAGGGACTAGCGGGGGACAAGAGACCCAGTACTTC.

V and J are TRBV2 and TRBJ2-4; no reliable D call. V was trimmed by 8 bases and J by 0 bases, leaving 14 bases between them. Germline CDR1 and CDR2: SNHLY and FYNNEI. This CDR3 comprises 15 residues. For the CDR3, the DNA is TGTGCCAGCGGGGATGGATCCCTAGCCAAAAACATTCAGTACTTC. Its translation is CASGDGSLAKNIQYF.

In DNA form, the CDR3 reads TGTGCCAGCAGTCCCAGGGGGGAGGGCCAGTACGAGCAGTACTTC. It translates to CASSPRGEGQYEQYF. V and J are TRBV6-5 and TRBJ2-7; tentatively, D is TRBD1 or TRBD2 (7 bases each). Germline CDR1 and CDR2: MNHEY and SVGAGI. The CDR3 length is 15 residues. Trimming cost V 5 bases and J 4 bases, with 18 bases left between them.

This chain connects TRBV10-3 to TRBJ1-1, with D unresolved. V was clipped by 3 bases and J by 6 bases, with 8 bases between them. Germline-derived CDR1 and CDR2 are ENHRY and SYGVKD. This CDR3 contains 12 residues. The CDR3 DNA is TGTGCCATCAGTGAACGTGGAGCTGAAGCTTTCTTT. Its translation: CAISERGAEAFF.

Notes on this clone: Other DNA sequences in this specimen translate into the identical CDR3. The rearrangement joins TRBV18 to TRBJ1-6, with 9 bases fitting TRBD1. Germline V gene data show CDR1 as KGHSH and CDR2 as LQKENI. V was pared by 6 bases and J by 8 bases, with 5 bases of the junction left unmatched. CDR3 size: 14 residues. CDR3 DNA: TGTGCCAGCTCCCTACAGGGGGCTGATTCACCCCTCCACTTT. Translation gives CASSLQGADSPLHF.

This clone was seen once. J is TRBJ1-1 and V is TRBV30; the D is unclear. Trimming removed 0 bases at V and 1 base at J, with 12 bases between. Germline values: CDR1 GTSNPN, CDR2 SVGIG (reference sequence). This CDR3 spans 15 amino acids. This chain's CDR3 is CAWSVLARSNTEAFF. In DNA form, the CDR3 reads TGTGCCTGGAGTGTACTGGCCAGGTCGAACACTGAAGCTTTCTTT.

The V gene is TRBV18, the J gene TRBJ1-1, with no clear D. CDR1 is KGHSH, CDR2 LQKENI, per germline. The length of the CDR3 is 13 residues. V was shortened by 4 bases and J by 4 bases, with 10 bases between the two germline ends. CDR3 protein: CASSLLEFTEAFF. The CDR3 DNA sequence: TGTGCCAGCTCACTCTTAGAGTTCACTGAAGCTTTCTTT.

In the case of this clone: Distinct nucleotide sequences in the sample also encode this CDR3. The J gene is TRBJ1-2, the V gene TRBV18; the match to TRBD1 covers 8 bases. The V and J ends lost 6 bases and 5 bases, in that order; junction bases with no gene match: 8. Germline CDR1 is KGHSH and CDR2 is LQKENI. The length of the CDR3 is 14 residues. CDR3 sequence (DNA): TGTGCCAGCTCCTCCGGACAGGGAAGTTATGGCTACACCTTC. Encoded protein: CASSSGQGSYGYTF.

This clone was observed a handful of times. CDR3 coding DNA: TGTGCCAGCAGCCGGGACACCAACACCGGGGAGCTGTTTTTT. This codes for CASSRDTNTGELFF. The V call is TRBV2, the J call TRBJ2-2, with D possibly being TRBD1 (6 bases). V lost 6 bases and J 2 bases, leaving 10 bases between the germline ends. CDR3 size: 14 residues. From germline, CDR1 is SNHLY and CDR2 FYNNEI.

CDR3 sequence (DNA): TGTGCCAGCAGCTTAACCAGGGGGAACACCGGGGAGCTGTTTTTT. The encoded protein is CASSLTRGNTGELFF. The chain couples TRBV7-3 to TRBJ2-2; weak D call: TRBD1 (6 bases). CDR3 size: 15 residues. Germline V CDR1 and CDR2: SGHTA, FQGTGA. Between the trimmed V and J ends, which lost 0 bases and 1 base, there was a span of 6 bases.

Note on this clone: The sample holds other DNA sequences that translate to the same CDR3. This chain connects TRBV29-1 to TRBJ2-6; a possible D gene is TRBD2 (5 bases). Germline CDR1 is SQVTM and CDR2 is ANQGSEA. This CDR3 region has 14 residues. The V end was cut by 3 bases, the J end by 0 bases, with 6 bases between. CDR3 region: CSVDRGSGANVLTF. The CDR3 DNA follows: TGCAGCGTTGACCGGGGCTCTGGGGCCAACGTCCTGACTTTC. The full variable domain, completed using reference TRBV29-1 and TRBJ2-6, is SAVISQKPSRDICQRGTSLTIQCQVDSQVTMMFWYRQQPGQSLTLIATANQGSEATYESGFVIDKFPISRPNLTFSTLTVSNMSPEDSSIYLCSVDRGSGANVLTFGAGSRLTVL.

The CDR3 DNA sequence: TGTGCCAGCAGTACGGCGGGTTACGAGCAGTACTTC. It translates to CASSTAGYEQYF. The V call is TRBV6-6, the J call TRBJ2-7, with D perhaps matching TRBD2 (5 bases). Trimming removed 5 bases at V and 4 bases at J, with 9 bases between. The CDR3 loop spans 12 amino acids. CDR1 is MNHNY and CDR2 is SVGAGI in the germline V gene (reference sequence).

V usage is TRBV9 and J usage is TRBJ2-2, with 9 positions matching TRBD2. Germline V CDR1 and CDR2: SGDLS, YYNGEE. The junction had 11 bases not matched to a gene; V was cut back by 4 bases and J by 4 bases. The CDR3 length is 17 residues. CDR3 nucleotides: TGTGCCAGCAGCCCCGGATCTAGCGGGGTTTCCACCGGGGAGCTGTTTTTT. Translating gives CASSPGSSGVSTGELFF.

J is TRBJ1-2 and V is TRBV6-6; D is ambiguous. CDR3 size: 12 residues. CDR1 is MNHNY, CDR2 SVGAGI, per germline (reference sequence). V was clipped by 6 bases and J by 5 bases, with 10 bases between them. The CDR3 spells CASSRETYGYTF. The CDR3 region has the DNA TGTGCCAGCAGCCGCGAGACGTATGGCTACACCTTC.

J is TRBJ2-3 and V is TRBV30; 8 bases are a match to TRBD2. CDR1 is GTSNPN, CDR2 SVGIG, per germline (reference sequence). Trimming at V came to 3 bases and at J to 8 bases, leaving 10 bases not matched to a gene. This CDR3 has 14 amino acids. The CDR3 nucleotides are TGTGCCTGGAGCAAGGGACTAGGGGGTACTACGCAGTATTTT. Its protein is CAWSKGLGGTTQYF.

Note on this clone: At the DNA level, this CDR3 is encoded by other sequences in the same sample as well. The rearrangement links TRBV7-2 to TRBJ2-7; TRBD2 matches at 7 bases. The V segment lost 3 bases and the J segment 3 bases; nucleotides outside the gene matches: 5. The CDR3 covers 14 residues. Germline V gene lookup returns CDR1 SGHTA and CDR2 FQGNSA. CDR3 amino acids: CASSFAGGSYEQYF. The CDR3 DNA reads TGTGCCAGCAGCTTCGCCGGCGGGAGCTACGAGCAGTACTTC. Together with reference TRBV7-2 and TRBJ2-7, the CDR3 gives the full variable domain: GAGVSQSPSNKVTEKGKDVELRCDPISGHTALYWYRQSLGQGLEFLIYFQGNSAPDKSGLPSDRFSAERTGGSVSTLTIQRTQQEDSAVYLCASSFAGGSYEQYFGPGTRLTVT.

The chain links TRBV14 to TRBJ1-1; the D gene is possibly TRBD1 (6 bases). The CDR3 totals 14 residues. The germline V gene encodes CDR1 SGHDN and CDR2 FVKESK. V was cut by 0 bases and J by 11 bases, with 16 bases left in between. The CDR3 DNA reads TGTGCCAGCAGCCAAGAAAGGGCGACAGGTGGGGCTTTCTTT. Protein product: CASSQERATGGAFF.